The 18 T cell receptor beta chains given below trace back to one sample, sequenced in a study of blood T cell repertoires in COVID-19. Clones were read by immunoSEQ multiplex PCR, and TCRdb kept only the in-frame ones, dropping some. The table has some 150,000 clones, 84% seen once. Sequenced: peripheral blood. Every receptor here comes from a human donor in a cohort sampled during active COVID-19.

This clone has just one count. The chain has TRBV6-6 and TRBJ1-4; D gene unclear. V was cut by 0 bases and J by 8 bases, with 7 bases left in between. Germline V gene data show CDR1 as MNHNY and CDR2 as SVGAGI (reference sequence). The CDR3 runs 13 residues. The CDR3 spells CASSYSGREKLFF. CDR3 in DNA: TGTGCCAGCAGTTACTCGGGGAGAGAAAAACTGTTTTTT.

The rearrangement joins TRBV28 to TRBJ2-7; 11 positions match TRBD1. The CDR3 extends over 14 amino acids. Germline lookup yields CDR1 MDHEN and CDR2 SYDVKM. Losses at the gene ends were 6 bases for V and 4 bases for J; bases not matched to a gene: 5. The CDR3 protein is CASRPGQGVYEQYF. The CDR3, as DNA: TGTGCCAGCAGACCGGGACAGGGGGTTTACGAGCAGTACTTC. The complete variable domain, with remaining parts taken from reference TRBV28 and TRBJ2-7, reads DVKVTQSSRYLVKRTGEKVFLECVQDMDHENMFWYRQDPGLGLRLIYFSYDVKMKEKGDIPEGYSVSREKKERFSLILESASTNQTSMYLCASRPGQGVYEQYFGPGTRLTVT.

The genes are TRBV28 and TRBJ1-2, with unresolved D. V shed 1 base and J shed 8 bases, with 14 bases lying between them. Germline V CDR1 and CDR2: MDHEN, SYDVKM. The CDR3 runs to 14 residues. The CDR3 sequence: CASSLFRERLGYTF. The CDR3 bases are TGTGCCAGCAGTTTATTTAGGGAGAGGCTCGGCTACACCTTC.

The V call is TRBV19, the J call TRBJ1-1; TRBD1 might be the D (5 bases). The CDR3 is 13 amino acids. Germline CDR1 is LNHDA and CDR2 is SQIVND (reference sequence). Trimming took 4 bases from V and 5 from J, leaving 11 bases between them. CDR3 bases: TGTGCCAGTAGTACCGGGACTTGGACTGAAGCTTTCTTT. Protein sequence: CASSTGTWTEAFF.

This clone appeared once. The CDR3 reads CASSQDKPVNYGYTF. The DNA for the CDR3 is TGCGCCAGCAGCCAAGATAAACCAGTTAACTATGGCTACACCTTC. The chain uses TRBV4-1 and TRBJ1-2, with D uncertain. This CDR3 region has 15 residues. The V and J ends lost 0 bases and 1 base respectively, with 9 bases between them. The germline CDR1 and CDR2 sequences are MGHRA and YSYEKL.

This clone was picked up a small number of times. CDR3 sequence reads: CASSLNRAVSPLHF. Here the CDR3 DNA reads TGTGCCAGCAGCTTAAACAGGGCGGTGTCACCCCTCCACTTT. This chain links TRBV13 with TRBJ1-6; maybe TRBD1 (6 bases). Trimming shortened V by 2 bases and J by 10 bases, and 12 bases separated the two germline ends. Per germline, CDR1 PRHDT and CDR2 FYEKMQ (reference sequence). This CDR3 is built from 14 residues.

The chain joins TRBV5-1 to TRBJ1-1, with TRBD1 as a possible D gene (6 bases). The CDR3 totals 14 residues. In germline, CDR1 is SGHRS, CDR2 YFSETQ. Trimming removed 0 bases at V and 3 bases at J, with 9 bases between. The CDR3 reads CASSLEGQDTEAFF. Here the CDR3 DNA reads TGCGCCAGCAGCTTGGAGGGACAAGACACTGAAGCTTTCTTT.

Only a few counts were recorded for this clone. CDR3 bases: TGCGCCAGCAGCTTGGCCGGGGAACAGCCCCAGCATTTT. Encoded protein: CASSLAGEQPQHF. V usage is TRBV5-1 and J usage is TRBJ1-5, with D uncertain. Germline values: CDR1 SGHRS, CDR2 YFSETQ. Trimming took off 0 bases at V and 7 bases at J, with 8 bases between the two ends. The CDR3 extends over 13 amino acids. Using reference TRBV5-1 and TRBJ1-5 for the parts outside the CDR3, the full variable domain is KAGVTQTPRYLIKTRGQQVTLSCSPISGHRSVSWYQQTPGQGLQFLFEYFSETQRNKGNFPGRFSGRQFSNSRSEMNVSTLELGDSALYLCASSLAGEQPQHFGDGTRLSIL.

The genes are TRBV10-3 and TRBJ2-3; tentatively, D is TRBD2 (6 bases). The CDR3 covers 15 residues. Germline loops: CDR1 ENHRY, CDR2 SYGVKD. V was pared by 8 bases and J by 3 bases, with 18 bases between. CDR3: CAISRRGVTTDTQYF. CDR3 in DNA: TGTGCCATCTCCCGTCGCGGGGTTACGACAGATACGCAGTATTTT.

The chain employs TRBV30 and TRBJ1-6; possibly TRBD1 for D (5 bases). V lost 3 bases, J lost 0 bases, and 15 bases lay in between. Looked up from germline, CDR1 is GTSNPN and CDR2 is SVGIG (reference sequence). The CDR3 loop spans 17 amino acids. The CDR3 here is CAWSSRTGSSYNSPLHF. CDR3 DNA sequence: TGTGCCTGGAGCTCCCGAACAGGCAGCTCCTATAATTCACCCCTCCACTTT.

The J gene is TRBJ2-3, the V gene TRBV24-1; weak D call: TRBD2 (5 bases). This CDR3 comprises 16 residues. Germline values: CDR1 KGHDR, CDR2 SFDVKD. The V gene lost 3 bases and the J gene lost 1 base, with 13 bases spanning the gap. CDR3 amino acids: CATSDPRRGGTDTQYF. CDR3 DNA: TGTGCCACCAGTGATCCTAGACGGGGAGGCACAGATACGCAGTATTTT.

The chain has TRBV28 and TRBJ2-7, with 9 bases that match TRBD1. The V gene end was trimmed by 5 bases and the J gene end by 5 bases; junction bases not matched to a gene: 7. Germline V gives CDR1 MDHEN, CDR2 SYDVKM. This CDR3 has 14 residues. CDR3 nucleotides: TGTGCCAGCAGTCGGAGGGACAGGGCCAACGAGCAGTACTTC. Translation: CASSRRDRANEQYF. The whole variable domain, remainder taken from reference TRBV28 and TRBJ2-7, is DVKVTQSSRYLVKRTGEKVFLECVQDMDHENMFWYRQDPGLGLRLIYFSYDVKMKEKGDIPEGYSVSREKKERFSLILESASTNQTSMYLCASSRRDRANEQYFGPGTRLTVT.

The J gene is TRBJ1-1, the V gene TRBV19; D is unclear. V lost 7 bases, J lost 0 bases, and 18 bases lay in between. Germline CDR1 reads LNHDA; CDR2 reads SQIVND (reference sequence). This CDR3 is 16 amino acids long. CDR3 DNA sequence: TGTGCCAGTATTAGGACCACGGGGTTGATGAACACTGAAGCTTTCTTT. This codes for CASIRTTGLMNTEAFF. Supplemented by reference TRBV19 and TRBJ1-1, the full variable domain reads DGGITQSPKYLFRKEGQNVTLSCEQNLNHDAMYWYRQDPGQGLRLIYYSQIVNDFQKGDIAEGYSVSREKKESFPLTVTSAQKNPTAFYLCASIRTTGLMNTEAFFGQGTRLTVV.

V and J are TRBV7-9 and TRBJ2-5; 12 positions agree with TRBD2. The ends lost 0 bases at V and 6 bases at J; junction bases unmatched: 2. Germline lookup yields CDR1 SEHNR and CDR2 FQNEAQ (reference sequence). The CDR3 has 15 amino acids. CDR3 nucleotide sequence: TGTGCCAGCAGCTTAGCACTAGCGGGGGGCCAGACCCAGTACTTC. It encodes CASSLALAGGQTQYF.

The V call is TRBV25-1, the J call TRBJ2-1, with TRBD2 matching 11 bases. The junction had 4 bases not matched to a gene; V was cut back by 2 bases and J by 4 bases. The CDR3 has 16 residues. In germline, CDR1 is MGHDK, CDR2 SYGVNS. The CDR3 loop is CASSELAGGQYNEQFF. CDR3 bases: TGTGCCAGCAGTGAACTAGCGGGGGGACAATACAATGAGCAGTTCTTC.

The rearrangement joins TRBV7-3 to TRBJ2-1, with D uncertain. V lost 3 bases and J lost 4, with 7 bases in between. Germline V gives CDR1 SGHTA, CDR2 FQGTGA. CDR3 length equals 13 residues. The DNA for the CDR3 is TGTGCCAGCAGCTTGAACGGGTACAATGAGCAGTTCTTC. Its translation is CASSLNGYNEQFF.

The CDR3 region has the DNA TGTGCCAGCATCAGGACAGGGGGCACCGGGGAGCTGTTTTTT. Protein sequence: CASIRTGGTGELFF. V is TRBV7-2 and J is TRBJ2-2; 10 bases fit TRBD1. The V segment lost 7 bases and the J segment 4 bases; nucleotides outside the gene matches: 3. Germline V gives CDR1 SGHTA, CDR2 FQGNSA. The CDR3 sequence is 14 residues long.

The chain recombines TRBV6-5 with TRBJ1-1; D may be TRBD1 (6 bases). The V end lost 5 bases, the J end lost 1 base, and 8 bases lay between the germline ends. From germline, CDR1 is MNHEY and CDR2 SVGAGI. The CDR3 totals 13 residues. The CDR3 loop reads CASSTDRNTEAFF. CDR3 nucleotides: TGTGCCAGCAGTACGGACAGGAACACTGAAGCTTTCTTT.